This TCR beta chain is drawn from a study of blood T cell repertoires in COVID-19. This CDR3 spans 15 amino acids. Losses at the gene ends were 4 bases for V and 5 bases for J; bases not matched to a gene: 10. Looked up from germline, CDR1 is SGHVS and CDR2 is FNYEAQ. Cohorts were assigned according to the clinical history that participants reported. Authors' data handling: Scientists estimated how many nucleated cells there were by amplifying reference gene primers. The table came from immunoSEQ multiplex PCR; TCRdb's copy has only in-frame clones and leaves some out. The DNA gave D and trimming, while V, J and clone size come from that table. The sample holds over 110,000 clones, over 75% seen once.

The clonotype comes from a man aged 50-60 years in a cohort exposed to, infected with or recovered from COVID-19 (not recorded which). The sequenced sample was PBMCs or T cells enriched from blood (not recorded which). The rearrangement uses TRBV7-6 and TRBJ2-5; 7 positions match TRBD1. The CDR3 DNA follows: TGTGCCAGCAGCTCTGACAGGGTAACCGAGGAGACCCAGTACTTC. Translation gives CASSSDRVTEETQYF.